The 26 T cell receptor beta chains below all came from one sample that was sequenced in a study of cytomegalovirus exposure and HLA in healthy donors. Amplification used 60 Vbeta primers and 13 Jbeta primers. The table came from immunoSEQ multiplex PCR; TCRdb's copy has only in-frame clones and leaves some out. The sample consists of about 83,000 clones, about four fifths of them appearing once. The source material was PBMCs. All receptors come from a young woman in good health and CMV-seronegative.

V usage is TRBV5-1 and J usage is TRBJ1-1, with 8 bases matching TRBD1. This CDR3 comprises 14 residues. CDR1 is SGHRS, CDR2 YFSETQ, per germline. With V trimmed by 4 bases and J by 4 bases, 6 bases remained unmatched. The CDR3 region is CASSGQGAFTEAFF. The CDR3 DNA follows: TGCGCCAGCAGCGGTCAGGGGGCTTTCACTGAAGCTTTCTTT.

V usage is TRBV18 and J usage is TRBJ1-2; TRBD1 is a possible D gene (6 bases). CDR3 size: 14 residues. Germline CDR1 and CDR2: KGHSH and LQKENI. With 0 bases removed from V and 6 bases from J, the gap between germline ends came to 11 bases. CDR3 nucleotide sequence: TGTGCCAGCTCACCACCGTTGGACAGTCATGGCTACACCTTC. This gives the protein CASSPPLDSHGYTF. Supplemented by reference TRBV18 and TRBJ1-2, the full variable domain reads NAGVMQNPRHLVRRRGQEARLRCSPMKGHSHVYWYRQLPEEGLKFMVYLQKENIIDESGMPKERFSAEFPKEGPSILRIQQVVRGDSAAYFCASSPPLDSHGYTFGSGTRLTVV.

The rearrangement links TRBV28 to TRBJ2-3; the match to TRBD2 covers 8 bases. J lost 4 bases, V lost 7 bases, and 19 bases had no gene match. The CDR3 has 18 residues. The germline CDR1 and CDR2 sequences are MDHEN and SYDVKM. CDR3 DNA: TGTGCCAGCACTCCTGCCGACCCGGGACTAGTCGGACCAGATACGCAGTATTTT. It translates to CASTPADPGLVGPDTQYF.

The sample holds one count of this clone. This CDR3 reads CASSSRTGSLETQYF. For the CDR3, the DNA is TGTGCCAGCAGCTCCCGGACAGGGTCATTGGAGACCCAGTACTTC. The genes are TRBV7-2 and TRBJ2-5, with TRBD1 matching over 8 bases. V gave up 4 bases and J gave up 5 bases; unmatched junction bases: 9. Germline CDR1 and CDR2: SGHTA and FQGNSA. There are 15 residues in the CDR3.

This chain uses TRBV20-1 with TRBJ1-2; D is uncertain. Trimming cost V 3 bases and J 8 bases, with 10 bases left between them. CDR1 and CDR2 (germline): DFQATT, SNEGSKA (reference sequence). This CDR3 is built from 11 residues. CDR3 protein: CSASPGVGYTF. The DNA for the CDR3 is TGCAGTGCTAGTCCCGGGGTCGGCTACACCTTC.

This clone occurred a few times. The V and J genes are TRBV5-1 and TRBJ2-7; 11 nucleotides match TRBD1. Germline CDR1 SGHRS, CDR2 YFSETQ. Losses at the gene ends were 3 bases for V and 4 bases for J; bases not matched to a gene: 3. The CDR3 runs 14 residues. The CDR3 spells CASSWTGGMYEQYF. CDR3 in DNA: TGCGCCAGCAGCTGGACAGGGGGCATGTACGAGCAGTACTTC.

This rearrangement joins TRBV5-1 to TRBJ2-7, with D perhaps matching TRBD2 (5 bases). Trimming took 3 bases from V and 2 from J, leaving 9 bases between them. CDR3 size: 13 residues. Germline V gene sequence: CDR1 SGHRS, CDR2 YFSETQ. CDR3 in DNA: TGCGCCAGCAGCTCGGACGGGACCTACGAGCAGTACTTC. Its protein is CASSSDGTYEQYF.

This chain links TRBV27 with TRBJ2-1; 9 bases fit TRBD2. V lost 6 bases to trimming and J lost 0 bases; unmatched junction nucleotides: 12. Per the germline V gene, CDR1 is MNHEY and CDR2 is SMNVEV (reference sequence). The CDR3 spans 18 residues. The CDR3 DNA is TGTGCCAGCAGCGTTGCGGGGGGGGACGGTAGCTCCTACAATGAGCAGTTCTTC. The encoded protein is CASSVAGGDGSSYNEQFF.

This clone was counted once. The V gene is TRBV28, the J gene TRBJ2-3; 11 bases agree with TRBD2. Trimming removed 2 bases from V and 6 bases from J; junction bases left unmatched: 10. The germline V gene encodes CDR1 MDHEN and CDR2 SYDVKM. The CDR3 extends over 17 amino acids. Here the CDR3 reads CASSLGEVAGGLDTQYF. CDR3 nucleotide sequence: TGTGCCAGCAGTTTAGGGGAGGTAGCGGGAGGGTTGGATACGCAGTATTTT.

This chain joins TRBV27 and TRBJ2-7; 7 bases map to TRBD1. CDR1 and CDR2 (germline): MNHEY, SMNVEV (reference sequence). The J segment lost 3 bases and the V segment lost 5 bases, leaving 4 bases of the junction unmatched. The CDR3 contains 13 residues. CDR3 coding DNA: TGTGCCAGCAGTACCCGACAGGGCTACGAGCAGTACTTC. Residues: CASSTRQGYEQYF.

J is TRBJ1-5 and V is TRBV6-6; 7 bases are a match to TRBD1. J gave up 0 bases and V 6 bases, and 8 bases lay outside the gene matches. The CDR3 covers 16 residues. Per germline, CDR1 MNHNY and CDR2 SVGAGI (reference sequence). The CDR3 nucleotides are TGTGCCAGCAGGAACGACAGGGTCTATAGCAATCAGCCCCAGCATTTT. This codes for CASRNDRVYSNQPQHF.

The V gene is TRBV11-3, the J gene TRBJ2-1, with TRBD2 matching 14 bases. Germline-derived CDR1 and CDR2 are SGHNT and YENEEA. With V trimmed by 5 bases and J by 7 bases, 7 bases remained unmatched. This CDR3 has 16 residues. CDR3 bases: TGTGCCAGCAGCCCCGGGACTAGCGGGAGAGTTAATGAGCAGTTCTTC. It encodes CASSPGTSGRVNEQFF.

V is TRBV10-1 and J is TRBJ2-7, with D possibly matching TRBD2 (7 bases). Germline lookup yields CDR1 WNHNN and CDR2 SYGVQD (reference sequence). V shed 7 bases and J shed 3 bases, with 13 bases lying between them. The CDR3 spans 13 residues. The CDR3 DNA follows: TGCGCCAGCACCGCAGGGGAGGGCTACGAGCAGTACTTC. The encoded protein is CASTAGEGYEQYF.

The gene calls are TRBV5-1 and TRBJ1-4, with 11 bases fitting TRBD1. The V and J ends lost 3 bases and 7 bases, in that order; junction bases with no gene match: 14. Looked up from germline, CDR1 is SGHRS and CDR2 is YFSETQ. This CDR3 spans 18 amino acids. The CDR3 nucleotides read TGCGCCAGCAGCTCCGGACAGGGGGCGAGGTTTCCGGGTGAAAAACTGTTTTTT. Translated, it gives CASSSGQGARFPGEKLFF.

This chain links TRBV6-4 with TRBJ2-1; TRBD1 matches at 7 bases. Germline-derived CDR1 and CDR2 are MRHNA and SNTAGT. This CDR3 is 16 amino acids long. J gave up 4 bases and V 6 bases, and 12 bases lay outside the gene matches. DNA for the CDR3: TGTGCCAGCAGCCCCGCCCCAGGGGGTTCTTACAATGAGCAGTTCTTC. It is translated as CASSPAPGGSYNEQFF.

The table lists this clone with a count of one. CDR3 sequence: CASSHRGRTSSWDLYEQYF. Here the CDR3 DNA reads TGTGCCAGCAGCCACAGGGGGCGGACAAGTTCTTGGGATTTATACGAGCAGTACTTC. The V and J genes are TRBV7-8 and TRBJ2-7; 9 nucleotides agree with TRBD1. The CDR3 runs 19 residues. The junction had 21 bases not matched to a gene; V was cut back by 5 bases and J by 4 bases. CDR1 is SGHVS, CDR2 FQNEAQ, per germline.

V gene TRBV5-1 combines with J gene TRBJ1-4; 7 nucleotides agree with TRBD1. J gave up 0 bases and V 2 bases, and 4 bases lay outside the gene matches. Looked up from germline, CDR1 is SGHRS and CDR2 is YFSETQ. The length of the CDR3 is 16 residues. The CDR3 loop is CASSLWDRPTNEKLFF. CDR3 sequence (DNA): TGCGCCAGCAGCTTATGGGACAGACCAACTAATGAAAAACTGTTTTTT.

The CDR3 region has the DNA TGTGCCAGTAGCCGAGGGACAGGCCTGCTGTTTTTT. Residues: CASSRGTGLLFF. V gene TRBV19 combines with J gene TRBJ1-4; the match to TRBD1 covers 8 bases. The CDR3 consists of 12 residues. From germline, CDR1 is LNHDA and CDR2 SQIVND (reference sequence). V lost 6 bases and J lost 14; bases outside the gene matches: 8.

The rearrangement joins TRBV5-4 to TRBJ1-1; unclear D gene. With 4 bases removed from V and 3 bases from J, the gap between germline ends came to 16 bases. The CDR3 covers 15 residues. The germline CDR1 and CDR2 sequences are SGHNT and YYREEE (reference sequence). The CDR3 nucleotides read TGTGCCAGCAGCCTGAACGGGATTTGGTACACTGAAGCTTTCTTT. This encodes CASSLNGIWYTEAFF.

J is TRBJ1-2 and V is TRBV6-1; 11 bases align to TRBD1. This CDR3 is built from 14 residues. Unmatched junction bases numbered 1, after V lost 4 bases and J lost 3 bases. Germline CDR1 and CDR2: MNHNS and SASEGT. As DNA, the CDR3 is TGTGCCAGCAGTGGGGACAGGGGGGACTATGGCTACACCTTC. Encoded protein: CASSGDRGDYGYTF.

The gene calls are TRBV27 and TRBJ2-2; TRBD1 might be the D (6 bases). Germline assignment: CDR1 MNHEY and CDR2 SMNVEV (reference sequence). There are 14 residues in the CDR3. With 9 bases removed from V and 0 bases from J, the gap between germline ends came to 11 bases. In nucleotides, the CDR3 is TGTGCCAGTCGGACAGTCGCGAACACCGGGGAGCTGTTTTTT. It codes for CASRTVANTGELFF.

The rearrangement uses TRBV28 and TRBJ2-7; tentative D call: TRBD2 (5 bases). Trimming removed 4 bases at V and 1 base at J, with 5 bases between. The CDR3 covers 12 residues. The V gene's germline CDR1 is MDHEN and CDR2 SYDVKM. The CDR3: CASSSGSYEQYF. The CDR3 nucleotides are TGTGCCAGCAGTTCGGGATCCTACGAGCAGTACTTC.

In its sample, this clone was seen once. The chain joins TRBV4-2 to TRBJ2-3; D might be TRBD2 (5 bases). The CDR3 loop spans 16 amino acids. Germline V gene lookup returns CDR1 LGHNA and CDR2 YNFKEQ. Trimming removed 6 bases at V and 5 bases at J, with 21 bases between. The DNA for the CDR3 is TGTGCCAGCAGTCTACCGTGGAGCGGCTTGGGAGATACGCAGTATTTT. Translating it yields CASSLPWSGLGDTQYF.

This chain connects TRBV28 to TRBJ1-4; weak D call: TRBD1 (5 bases). Germline V gene sequence: CDR1 MDHEN, CDR2 SYDVKM. The CDR3 sequence is 13 residues long. Trimming left V 6 bases short and J 3 bases short, with 8 bases between. The chain's CDR3 is CASSRVANEKLFF. CDR3 in DNA: TGTGCCAGCAGCAGGGTGGCTAATGAAAAACTGTTTTTT.

The chain couples TRBV19 to TRBJ1-1; 7 bases match TRBD1. V was pared by 6 bases and J by 2 bases, with 6 bases of the junction left unmatched. The CDR3 is 14 amino acids. Germline V lookup: CDR1 LNHDA, CDR2 SQIVND (reference sequence). This CDR3 is CASRSYRGNTEAFF. CDR3 sequence (DNA): TGTGCCAGTAGAAGCTACAGGGGTAACACTGAAGCTTTCTTT.

The rearrangement joins TRBV7-2 to TRBJ2-7; 13 bases match TRBD2. Germline-derived CDR1 and CDR2 are SGHTA and FQGNSA. The V gene end was trimmed by 1 base and the J gene end by 5 bases; junction bases not matched to a gene: 8. This CDR3 spans 17 amino acids. CDR3 in DNA: TGTGCCAGCAGCTTAGTGCGGACTAGCGGGAGCGTCCACGAGCAGTACTTC. It encodes CASSLVRTSGSVHEQYF.